This TCR beta chain was documented in a study of blood T cell repertoires in COVID-19. Across the study: Sites in the United States, Italy and Spain provided acute and convalescent COVID-19 samples.

Some clones are missing from TCRdb's copy, which holds only in-frame ones; the method was immunoSEQ multiplex PCR. The sample has some 80,000 clones, under 85% seen once. The CDR3 runs to 13 residues. V gave up 5 bases and J gave up 3 bases; unmatched junction bases: 2. Looked up from germline, CDR1 is MRHNA and CDR2 is SNTAGT. The sequence came from a human donor in a cohort sampled during active COVID-19. The specimen was peripheral blood. The chain recombines TRBV6-4 with TRBJ1-2; 8 nucleotides agree with TRBD1. CDR3 nucleotides: TGTGCCAGCAGTCCGACAGGGGACTATGGCTACACCTTC. It specifies CASSPTGDYGYTF.